One and the same sample provided the 11 T cell receptor beta chains below, sequenced in a study of cytomegalovirus exposure and HLA in healthy donors. Vbeta (60) and Jbeta (13) primers were used in the PCR. The data were produced by immunoSEQ multiplex PCR, yet TCRdb's version contains in-frame clones alone and is incomplete. The repertoire shows about 120,000 clones; the top ten hold roughly 3.5%. Input material: PBMCs. The receptors stem from a man between 18 and 35 years old in good health and CMV-seronegative.

Note on this clone: The same CDR3 is also encoded by other DNA sequences in this sample. This chain connects TRBV6-5 to TRBJ1-1, with D tentatively TRBD1 (6 bases). The CDR3 sequence is 15 residues long. V lost 6 bases to trimming and J lost 2 bases, with 16 bases between them. Germline CDR1 MNHEY, CDR2 SVGAGI. The CDR3 region is CASRTGTRTNTEAFF. The CDR3 DNA follows: TGTGCCAGCAGGACCGGGACAAGGACTAACACTGAAGCTTTCTTT.

This chain joins TRBV28 and TRBJ1-4; 8 nucleotides agree with TRBD1. V lost 6 bases and J lost 8; bases outside the gene matches: 8. Germline lookup yields CDR1 MDHEN and CDR2 SYDVKM. There are 14 residues in the CDR3. In nucleotides, the CDR3 is TGTGCCAGCAGCCAGGCCACAGGGGGAGAAAAACTGTTTTTT. It is translated as CASSQATGGEKLFF.

The chain has TRBV27 and TRBJ2-7; a weak D match, TRBD1 (5 bases). Germline-derived CDR1 and CDR2 are MNHEY and SMNVEV (reference sequence). Trimming took off 0 bases at V and 3 bases at J, with 12 bases between the two ends. The CDR3 covers 15 residues. CDR3 protein: CASSLSTVSVYEQYF. The CDR3, as DNA: TGTGCCAGCAGTTTATCGACAGTTTCCGTCTACGAGCAGTACTTC.

The chain recombines TRBV2 with TRBJ1-2; the match to TRBD1 covers 7 bases. With 4 bases clipped from V and 8 bases from J, the junction kept 7 bases outside the gene matches. The CDR3 sequence is 13 residues long. Germline V gene lookup returns CDR1 SNHLY and CDR2 FYNNEI. The CDR3 DNA follows: TGTGCCAGCAGTGGACAGGGTATGGGGGGCTACACCTTC. It codes for CASSGQGMGGYTF.

The V and J genes are TRBV15 and TRBJ2-1; a possible D gene is TRBD2 (6 bases). Germline assignment: CDR1 LNHNV and CDR2 YYDKDF (reference sequence). The CDR3 has 13 amino acids. V was shortened by 0 bases and J by 10 bases, with 10 bases between the two germline ends. The CDR3 DNA is TGTGCCACCAGCAGAGATAGGAGGGCAGAGCAGTTCTTC. It specifies CATSRDRRAEQFF.

The chain joins TRBV7-2 to TRBJ1-2; D perhaps matches TRBD1 (5 bases). The CDR3 has 14 residues. The germline CDR1 and CDR2 sequences are SGHTA and FQGNSA. V was shortened by 5 bases and J by 2 bases, with 12 bases between the two germline ends. CDR3 sequence (DNA): TGTGCCAGCAGCCTATACCGACAGAACTATGGCTACACCTTC. Encoded protein: CASSLYRQNYGYTF.

V gene TRBV4-1 combines with J gene TRBJ2-2; TRBD2 matches at 9 bases. J lost 6 bases, V lost 4 bases, and 3 bases had no gene match. The CDR3 sequence is 14 residues long. Germline values: CDR1 MGHRA, CDR2 YSYEKL. CDR3 DNA sequence: TGCGCCAGCAGCCGGCTAGCGGGACCCGGGGAGCTGTTTTTT. It is translated as CASSRLAGPGELFF.

The gene calls are TRBV5-8 and TRBJ2-3; TRBD1 matches 8 bases. V gave up 4 bases and J gave up 5 bases; unmatched junction bases: 6. The CDR3 is 14 residues long. The germline V gene encodes CDR1 SGHTS and CDR2 YDEGEE. Here the CDR3 DNA reads TGTGCCAGCAGCGCCAGGGGGCCAGTAGATACGCAGTATTTT. It specifies CASSARGPVDTQYF. The variable domain in full, with the rest retrieved from reference TRBV5-8 and TRBJ2-3, is EAGVTQSPTHLIKTRGQQATLRCSPISGHTSVYWYQQALGLGLQFLLWYDEGEERNRGNFPPRFSGRQFPNYSSELNVNALELEDSALYLCASSARGPVDTQYFGPGTRLTVL.

The chain uses TRBV5-6 and TRBJ2-7; 12 bases map to TRBD2. Trimming cost V 0 bases and J 6 bases; bases outside gene matches: 10. The CDR3 is 17 amino acids. In germline, CDR1 is SGHDT, CDR2 YYEEEE. CDR3 protein: CASSLGLAGVAVGEQYF. The CDR3 region has the DNA TGTGCCAGCAGCTTGGGACTAGCGGGAGTTGCGGTCGGCGAGCAGTACTTC.

The CDR3 protein is CAITVNYGYTF. For the CDR3, the DNA is TGTGCCATAACGGTGAACTATGGCTACACCTTC. V usage is TRBV28 and J usage is TRBJ1-2; D remains ambiguous. V was trimmed by 10 bases and J by 2 bases, leaving 8 bases between them. Germline V gives CDR1 MDHEN, CDR2 SYDVKM. The CDR3 is 11 residues long.

The chain uses TRBV2 and TRBJ2-7, with 10 bases matching TRBD1. The V gene's germline CDR1 is SNHLY and CDR2 FYNNEI. The trim removed 1 base at V and 2 bases at J, leaving 5 bases unmatched. This CDR3 comprises 16 residues. The CDR3 nucleotides are TGTGCCAGCAGTGAAGTTCGGACAGGGGGTACCTACGAGCAGTACTTC. Translation gives CASSEVRTGGTYEQYF.